Described below is a single T cell receptor beta chain sequence and its context. Other DNA sequences in this sample translate to the same CDR3. This entry belongs to a study of blood T cell repertoires in COVID-19. In the study overall: Acute-phase and convalescent COVID-19 samples originated in the United States, Italy and Spain. T cells, B-cell-depleted T cells, or PBMCs supplied cDNA or gDNA.

In the original processing: The assay estimated nucleated cells by amplifying reference gene primers. The data were produced by immunoSEQ multiplex PCR, yet TCRdb's version contains in-frame clones alone and is incomplete. From that table come the V and J calls and clone size; the DNA was used to work out D and trimming. The top ten hold approximately 7.9% of the sample, which has around 100,000 clones, approximately 78% seen once. With V trimmed by 5 bases and J by 1 base, 1 base remained unmatched. The germline gives CDR1 GTSNPN, CDR2 SVGIG (reference sequence). The CDR3 is 13 amino acids. The chain uses TRBV30 and TRBJ2-7, with TRBD2 identical over 11 bases. The material sequenced was peripheral blood. The TCR originated in a man between 65 and 80 years old with acute or convalescent COVID-19. The CDR3 DNA follows: TGTGCCTGGCGACTAGCGGGATCCTACGAGCAGTACTTC. Protein: CAWRLAGSYEQYF.